Shown below are 2 T cell receptor beta chains from a single sample sequenced in a study of T cell repertoires in cytomegalovirus infection. MiXCR was run by TCRdb on the reads, yielding one entry per CDR3 protein. Of under 300,000 distinct CDR3 sequences detected, 22% appear once; the ten largest clones hold 15% to 20%. No antigen is known for these receptors. This sample comprised cultured PBMCs, obtained from culture after CMV antigen stimulation. These receptors were collected from a human donor in good health (CMV status not recorded). Some clones in this sample may be carry-over from other donors' samples.

The rearrangement links TRBV30 to TRBJ2-5; 8 bases line up with TRBD1. The germline V gene has CDR1 GTSNPN and CDR2 SVGIG (reference sequence). Unmatched junction bases numbered 9, after V lost 4 bases and J lost 5 bases. This CDR3 has 14 residues. CDR3 nucleotides: TGTGCCTGGAACCGGGACAGGATAGGGGAGACCCAGTACTTC. Protein sequence: CAWNRDRIGETQYF.

This clonotype was seen many times. This rearrangement joins TRBV11-3 to TRBJ1-1, with 8 bases matching TRBD1. CDR3 size: 14 residues. V lost 4 bases and J lost 5; bases outside the gene matches: 6. Looked up from germline, CDR1 is SGHNT and CDR2 is YENEEA. CDR3 in DNA: TGTGCCAGCAGCTACAGGGGGGAGGGGACTGAAGCTTTCTTT. The encoded protein is CASSYRGEGTEAFF.